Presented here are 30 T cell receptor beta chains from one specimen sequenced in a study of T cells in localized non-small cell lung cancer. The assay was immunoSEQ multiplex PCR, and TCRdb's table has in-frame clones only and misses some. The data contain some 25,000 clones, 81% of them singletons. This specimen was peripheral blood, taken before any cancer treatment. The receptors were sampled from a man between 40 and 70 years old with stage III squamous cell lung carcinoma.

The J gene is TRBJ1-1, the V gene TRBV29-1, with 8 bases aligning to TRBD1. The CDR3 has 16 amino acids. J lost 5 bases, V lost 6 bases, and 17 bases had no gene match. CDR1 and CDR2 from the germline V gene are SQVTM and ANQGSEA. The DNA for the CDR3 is TGCAGCGTCCGGCGGGGGAAATTAACAGGGGGAACTGAAGCTTTCTTT. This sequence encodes CSVRRGKLTGGTEAFF.

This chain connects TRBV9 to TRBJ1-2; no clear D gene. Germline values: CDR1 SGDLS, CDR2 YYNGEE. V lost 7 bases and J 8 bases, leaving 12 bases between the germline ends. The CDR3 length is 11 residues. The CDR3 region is CASRYGGGYTF. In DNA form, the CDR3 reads TGTGCCAGCCGGTATGGAGGGGGCTACACCTTC.

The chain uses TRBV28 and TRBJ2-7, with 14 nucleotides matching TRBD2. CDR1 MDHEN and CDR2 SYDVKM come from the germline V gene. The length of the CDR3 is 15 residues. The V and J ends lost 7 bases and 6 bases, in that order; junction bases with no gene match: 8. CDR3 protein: CASTGTSGRGGEQYF. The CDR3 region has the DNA TGTGCCAGCACCGGGACTAGCGGGAGAGGGGGCGAGCAGTACTTC.

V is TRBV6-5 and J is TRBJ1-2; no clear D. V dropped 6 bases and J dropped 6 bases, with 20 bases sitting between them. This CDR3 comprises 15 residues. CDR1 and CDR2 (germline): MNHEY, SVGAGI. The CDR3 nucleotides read TGTGCCAGCAGCGCGGTACAGTTGGGGTCGGATGGCTACACCTTC. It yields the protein CASSAVQLGSDGYTF.

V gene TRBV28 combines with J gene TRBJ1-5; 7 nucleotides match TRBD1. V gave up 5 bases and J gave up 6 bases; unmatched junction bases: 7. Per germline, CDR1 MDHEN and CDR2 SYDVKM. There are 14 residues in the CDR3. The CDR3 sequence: CASSGNRGSQPQHF. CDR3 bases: TGTGCCAGCAGTGGCAACAGGGGAAGTCAGCCCCAGCATTTT. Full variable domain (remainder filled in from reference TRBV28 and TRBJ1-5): DVKVTQSSRYLVKRTGEKVFLECVQDMDHENMFWYRQDPGLGLRLIYFSYDVKMKEKGDIPEGYSVSREKKERFSLILESASTNQTSMYLCASSGNRGSQPQHFGDGTRLSIL.

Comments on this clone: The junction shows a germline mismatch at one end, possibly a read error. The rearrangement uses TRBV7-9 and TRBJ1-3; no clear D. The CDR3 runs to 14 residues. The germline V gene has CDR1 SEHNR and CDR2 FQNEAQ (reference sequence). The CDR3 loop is CASSLSAPSGSPSF. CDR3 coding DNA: TGTGCCAGCAGCTTATCGGCCCCCTCGGGGTCGCCGAGTTTT.

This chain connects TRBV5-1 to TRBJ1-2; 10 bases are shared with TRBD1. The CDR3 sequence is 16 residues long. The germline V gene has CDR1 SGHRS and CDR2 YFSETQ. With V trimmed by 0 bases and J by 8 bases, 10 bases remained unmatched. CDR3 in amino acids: CASSLEPQDRGGGYTF. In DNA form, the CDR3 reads TGCGCCAGCAGCTTGGAGCCGCAGGACAGGGGGGGAGGCTACACCTTC. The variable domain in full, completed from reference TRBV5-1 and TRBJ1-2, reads KAGVTQTPRYLIKTRGQQVTLSCSPISGHRSVSWYQQTPGQGLQFLFEYFSETQRNKGNFPGRFSGRQFSNSRSEMNVSTLELGDSALYLCASSLEPQDRGGGYTFGSGTRLTVV.

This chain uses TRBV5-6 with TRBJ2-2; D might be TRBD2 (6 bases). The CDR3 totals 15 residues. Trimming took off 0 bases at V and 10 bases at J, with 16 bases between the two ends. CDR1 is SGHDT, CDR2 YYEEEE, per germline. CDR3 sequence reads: CASSLVGGRRLELFF. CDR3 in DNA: TGTGCCAGCAGCTTGGTCGGGGGAAGGAGGTTGGAGCTGTTTTTT.

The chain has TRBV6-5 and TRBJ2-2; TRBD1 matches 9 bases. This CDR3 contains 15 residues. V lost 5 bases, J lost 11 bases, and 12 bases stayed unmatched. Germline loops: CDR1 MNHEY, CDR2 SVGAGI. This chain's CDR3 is CASSTGGERMRELFF. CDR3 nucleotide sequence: TGTGCCAGCAGTACAGGGGGCGAGAGGATGAGAGAGCTGTTTTTT.

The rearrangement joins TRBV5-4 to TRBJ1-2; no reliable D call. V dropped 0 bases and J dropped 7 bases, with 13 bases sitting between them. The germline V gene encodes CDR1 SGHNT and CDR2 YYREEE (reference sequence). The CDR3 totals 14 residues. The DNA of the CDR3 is TGTGCCAGCAGCTTGGATCAGGAAGGCGGTGGCTACACCTTC. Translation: CASSLDQEGGGYTF.

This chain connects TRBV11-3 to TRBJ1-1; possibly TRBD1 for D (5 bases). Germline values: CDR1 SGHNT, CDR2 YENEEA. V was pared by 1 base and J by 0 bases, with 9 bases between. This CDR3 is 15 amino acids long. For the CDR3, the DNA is TGTGCCAGCAGCTTAGGGGGCTCGATGAACACTGAAGCTTTCTTT. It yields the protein CASSLGGSMNTEAFF.

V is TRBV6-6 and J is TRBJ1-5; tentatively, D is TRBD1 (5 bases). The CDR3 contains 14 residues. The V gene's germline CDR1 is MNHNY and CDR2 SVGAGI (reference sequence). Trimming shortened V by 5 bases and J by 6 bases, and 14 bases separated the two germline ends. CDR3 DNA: TGTGCCAGCAGTGCGGCGCAGGGTGGTCAGCCCCAGCATTTT. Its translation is CASSAAQGGQPQHF.

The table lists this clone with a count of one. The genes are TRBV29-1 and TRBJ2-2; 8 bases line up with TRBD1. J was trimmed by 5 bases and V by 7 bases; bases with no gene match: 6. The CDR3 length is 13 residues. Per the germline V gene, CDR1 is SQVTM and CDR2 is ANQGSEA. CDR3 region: CSAGQGTTGELFF. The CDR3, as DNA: TGCAGCGCTGGACAGGGAACAACCGGGGAGCTGTTTTTT.

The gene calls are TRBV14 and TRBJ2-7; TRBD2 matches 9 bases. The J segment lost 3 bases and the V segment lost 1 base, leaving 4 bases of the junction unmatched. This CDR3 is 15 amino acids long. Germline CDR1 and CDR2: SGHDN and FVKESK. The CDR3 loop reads CASSQGLAAIYEQYF. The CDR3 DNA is TGTGCCAGCAGCCAAGGACTAGCGGCCATCTACGAGCAGTACTTC.

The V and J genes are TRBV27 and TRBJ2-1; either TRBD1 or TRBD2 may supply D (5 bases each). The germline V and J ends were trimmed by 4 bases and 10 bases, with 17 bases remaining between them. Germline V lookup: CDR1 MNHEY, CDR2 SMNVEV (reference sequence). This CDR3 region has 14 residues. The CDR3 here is CASSWGTDMGEQFF. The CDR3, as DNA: TGTGCCAGCAGTTGGGGGACGGACATGGGCGAGCAGTTCTTC.

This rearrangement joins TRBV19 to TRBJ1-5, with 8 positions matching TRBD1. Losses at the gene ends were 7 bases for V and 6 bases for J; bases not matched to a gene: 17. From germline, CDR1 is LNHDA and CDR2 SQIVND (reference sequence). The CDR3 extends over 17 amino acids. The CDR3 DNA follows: TGTGCCAGTACCCAACGGGGGGGGCAGGGGGCTTCTCAGCCCCAGCATTTT. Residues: CASTQRGGQGASQPQHF.

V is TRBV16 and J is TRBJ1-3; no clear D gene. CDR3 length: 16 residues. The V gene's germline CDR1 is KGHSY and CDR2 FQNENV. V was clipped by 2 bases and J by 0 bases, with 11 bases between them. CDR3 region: CASSQRGSFSGNTIYF. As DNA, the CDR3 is TGTGCCAGCAGCCAAAGAGGCAGCTTCTCTGGAAACACCATATATTTT.

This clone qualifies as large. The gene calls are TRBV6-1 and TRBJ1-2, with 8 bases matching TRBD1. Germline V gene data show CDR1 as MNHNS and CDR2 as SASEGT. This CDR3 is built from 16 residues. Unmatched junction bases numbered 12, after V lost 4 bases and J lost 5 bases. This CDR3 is CASSGESGTGHYGYTF. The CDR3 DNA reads TGTGCCAGCAGTGGCGAGTCGGGGACAGGACATTATGGCTACACCTTC.

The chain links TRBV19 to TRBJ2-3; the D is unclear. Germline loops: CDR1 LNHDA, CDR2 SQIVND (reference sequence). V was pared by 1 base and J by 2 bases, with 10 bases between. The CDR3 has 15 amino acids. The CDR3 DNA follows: TGTGCCAGTAGTATAGTGGGCAGATACACAGATACGCAGTATTTT. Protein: CASSIVGRYTDTQYF.

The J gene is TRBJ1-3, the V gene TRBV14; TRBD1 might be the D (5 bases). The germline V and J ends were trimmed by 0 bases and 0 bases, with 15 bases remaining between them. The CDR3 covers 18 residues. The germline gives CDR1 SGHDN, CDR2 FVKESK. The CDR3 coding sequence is TGTGCCAGCAGCCAAGAGCAGGGATTGGTTTTCTCTGGAAACACCATATATTTT. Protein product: CASSQEQGLVFSGNTIYF.

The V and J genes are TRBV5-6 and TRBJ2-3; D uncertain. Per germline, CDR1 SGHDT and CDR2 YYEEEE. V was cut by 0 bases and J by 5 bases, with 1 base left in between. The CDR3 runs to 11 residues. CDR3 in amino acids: CASSLGDTQYF. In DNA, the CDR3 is TGTGCCAGCAGCTTGGGAGATACGCAGTATTTT.

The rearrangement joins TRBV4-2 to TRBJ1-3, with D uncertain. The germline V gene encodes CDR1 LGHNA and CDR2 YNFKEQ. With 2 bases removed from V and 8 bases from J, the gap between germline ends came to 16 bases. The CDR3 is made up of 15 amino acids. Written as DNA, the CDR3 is TGTGCCAGCAGCCAAAGAGGACCCTGGGCAGACACCATATATTTT. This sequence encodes CASSQRGPWADTIYF.

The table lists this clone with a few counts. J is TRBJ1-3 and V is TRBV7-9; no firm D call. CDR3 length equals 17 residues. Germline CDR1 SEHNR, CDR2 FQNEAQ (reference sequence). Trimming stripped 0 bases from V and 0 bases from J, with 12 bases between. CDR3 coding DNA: TGTGCCAGCAGCTTAGCACCTAAGGGCGGCTCTGGAAACACCATATATTTT. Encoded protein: CASSLAPKGGSGNTIYF.

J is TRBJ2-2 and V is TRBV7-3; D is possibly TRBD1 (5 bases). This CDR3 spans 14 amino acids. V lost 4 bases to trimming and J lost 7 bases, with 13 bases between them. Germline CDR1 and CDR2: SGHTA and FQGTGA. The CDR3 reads CASSSQGQGGELFF. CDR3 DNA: TGTGCCAGCAGCTCCCAGGGTCAGGGCGGGGAGCTGTTTTTT.

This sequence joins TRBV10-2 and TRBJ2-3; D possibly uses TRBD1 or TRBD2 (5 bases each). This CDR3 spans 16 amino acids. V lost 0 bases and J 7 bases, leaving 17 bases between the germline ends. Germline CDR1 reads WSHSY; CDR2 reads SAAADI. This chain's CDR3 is CASSESGTAMGHTQYF. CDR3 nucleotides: TGCGCCAGCAGTGAGTCGGGTACAGCGATGGGACATACGCAGTATTTT.

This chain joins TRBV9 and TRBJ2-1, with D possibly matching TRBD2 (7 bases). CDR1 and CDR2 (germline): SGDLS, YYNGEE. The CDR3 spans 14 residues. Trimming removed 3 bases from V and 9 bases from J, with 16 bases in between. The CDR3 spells CASSGGLEGGEQFF. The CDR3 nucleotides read TGTGCCAGCAGCGGAGGACTAGAGGGGGGTGAGCAGTTCTTC. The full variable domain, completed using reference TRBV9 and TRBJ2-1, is DSGVTQTPKHLITATGQRVTLRCSPRSGDLSVYWYQQSLDQGLQFLIQYYNGEERAKGNILERFSAQQFPDLHSELNLSSLELGDSALYFCASSGGLEGGEQFFGPGTRLTVL.

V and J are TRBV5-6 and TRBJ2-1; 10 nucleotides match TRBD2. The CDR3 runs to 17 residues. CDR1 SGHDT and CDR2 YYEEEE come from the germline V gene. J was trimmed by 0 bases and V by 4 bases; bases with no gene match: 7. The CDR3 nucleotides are TGTGCCAGCAGCGGCACTAGCGGGACCCACTCCTACAATGAGCAGTTCTTC. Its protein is CASSGTSGTHSYNEQFF.

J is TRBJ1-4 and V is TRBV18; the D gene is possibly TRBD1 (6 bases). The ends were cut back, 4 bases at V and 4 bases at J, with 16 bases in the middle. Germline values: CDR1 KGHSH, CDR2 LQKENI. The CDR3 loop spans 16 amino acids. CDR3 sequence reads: CASSLGQMQNNEKLFF. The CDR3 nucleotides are TGTGCCAGCTCACTTGGACAGATGCAAAATAATGAAAAACTGTTTTTT.

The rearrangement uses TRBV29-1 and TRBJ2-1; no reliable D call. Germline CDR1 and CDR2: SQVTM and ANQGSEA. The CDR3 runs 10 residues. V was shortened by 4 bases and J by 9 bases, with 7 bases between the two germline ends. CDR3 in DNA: TGCAGCGTTGTAATGCTTGAGCAGTTCTTC. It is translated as CSVVMLEQFF.

The CDR3 nucleotides are TGTGCCAGCAGCTCCACTGGGGGGGCCGGGGAGACCCAGTACTTC. Protein: CASSSTGGAGETQYF. The J gene is TRBJ2-5, the V gene TRBV7-6, with a weak D call TRBD2 (7 bases). The V gene's germline CDR1 is SGHVS and CDR2 FNYEAQ. The germline V and J ends were trimmed by 4 bases and 5 bases, with 17 bases remaining between them. The CDR3 sequence is 15 residues long.